This T cell receptor beta chain stems from a study of blood T cell repertoires in COVID-19. The CDR3 contains 18 residues. J was trimmed by 4 bases and V by 5 bases; bases with no gene match: 15. Germline values: CDR1 MNHEY, CDR2 SMNVEV (reference sequence). In the source study's methods: Amplifying reference gene primers gave estimates of nucleated cell counts. Clones were read by immunoSEQ multiplex PCR, and TCRdb kept only the in-frame ones, dropping some. V, J and clone size are taken as reported in that table, and D and trimming were inferred from the DNA itself. The sample comprises around 260,000 clones, about 89% of which are singletons, and about 9.2% rests with the top ten.

This TCR was recovered from a man aged 40-49 years who had recovered from COVID-19. V gene TRBV27 combines with J gene TRBJ2-1; TRBD2 matches 9 bases. Source material: peripheral blood. The CDR3 reads CASSPTRGRGTTYNEQFF. CDR3 nucleotide sequence: TGTGCCAGCAGTCCCACCCGCGGGAGGGGAACCACATACAATGAGCAGTTCTTC.